This T cell receptor beta chain came from a study of blood T cells in healthy people across ages. Findings and caveats of the study: Naive CD4+ cells and diversity were both higher in long-lived donors than in aged donors.

The CDR3 spans 18 residues. The germline CDR1 and CDR2 sequences are SNHLY and FYNNEI. A second PCR, run for about 7 to 11 cycles, used a sample-barcoded 5' primer plus a J-beta primer mix. TCRdb used MiXCR to reprocess the 5' RACE reads, holding one entry per CDR3 protein. The sample yields 850,000 to 1,000,000 distinct CDR3 sequences, around 49% seen once. A word on this clonotype: The antigen remains unidentified.

The sequenced sample consisted of blood. The J gene is TRBJ2-7, the V gene TRBV2; 8 bases fit TRBD2. The last part of the DNA fits TRBJ2-5 better; the J call may be wrong. The source is a man aged 30-40 years in good health. CDR3 bases: TGTGCCAGCAGCGCCCCGGGACTAGGGAGGGAGAAACAAGAGACCCAGTACTTC. Its protein product is CASSAPGLGREKQETQYF.